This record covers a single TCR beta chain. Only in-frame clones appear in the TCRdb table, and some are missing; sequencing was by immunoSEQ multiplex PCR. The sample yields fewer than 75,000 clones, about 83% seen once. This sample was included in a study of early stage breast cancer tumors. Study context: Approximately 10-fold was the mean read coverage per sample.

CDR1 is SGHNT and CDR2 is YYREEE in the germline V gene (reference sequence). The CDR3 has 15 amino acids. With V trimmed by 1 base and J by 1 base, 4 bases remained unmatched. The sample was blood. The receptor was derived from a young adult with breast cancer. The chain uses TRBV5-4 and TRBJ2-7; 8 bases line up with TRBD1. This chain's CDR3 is CASSLTGQESYEQYF. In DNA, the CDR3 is TGTGCCAGCAGCTTGACGGGACAGGAATCCTACGAGCAGTACTTC. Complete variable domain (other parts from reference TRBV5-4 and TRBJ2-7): ETGVTQSPTHLIKTRGQQVTLRCSSQSGHNTVSWYQQALGQGPQFIFQYYREEENGRGNFPPRFSGLQFPNYSSELNVNALELDDSALYLCASSLTGQESYEQYFGPGTRLTVT.